The 19 T cell receptor beta chains given below trace back to one sample, sequenced in a study of blood T cell repertoires in COVID-19. Clones were read by immunoSEQ multiplex PCR, and TCRdb kept only the in-frame ones, dropping some. The sample lists roughly 79,000 clones, over 80% occurring once. Sequenced material: peripheral blood. All receptors derive from a man in his 60s with active or convalescent COVID-19.

The V gene is TRBV7-2, the J gene TRBJ2-7, with a possible D match to TRBD1 (5 bases). Between the trimmed V and J ends, which lost 3 bases and 0 bases, there was a span of 9 bases. Germline V CDR1 and CDR2: SGHTA, FQGNSA. The CDR3 has 14 amino acids. CDR3: CASSFGGASYEQYF. CDR3 nucleotide sequence: TGTGCCAGCAGCTTTGGTGGGGCCTCCTACGAGCAGTACTTC.

The CDR3 DNA sequence: TGCAGCGTCACGGGGCAGGGGGCGAACACTGAAGCTTTCTTT. Amino acid sequence: CSVTGQGANTEAFF. The chain recombines TRBV29-1 with TRBJ1-1; 8 bases line up with TRBD1. The CDR3 is 14 residues long. CDR1 is SQVTM, CDR2 ANQGSEA, per germline. Trimming cost V 6 bases and J 1 base; bases outside gene matches: 7.

This clone was counted once. The V gene is TRBV7-8, the J gene TRBJ1-2, with 9 bases fitting TRBD1. Germline V gene data show CDR1 as SGHVS and CDR2 as FQNEAQ. Trimming cost V 0 bases and J 4 bases; bases outside gene matches: 3. The CDR3 has 15 amino acids. CDR3 sequence: CASSLAPDRGYGYTF. The CDR3, as DNA: TGTGCCAGCAGCTTAGCCCCGGACAGGGGCTATGGCTACACCTTC.

The J gene is TRBJ1-5, the V gene TRBV19; D remains ambiguous. This CDR3 contains 13 residues. The V gene's germline CDR1 is LNHDA and CDR2 SQIVND (reference sequence). Trimming pared 5 bases from V and 6 bases from J, leaving 11 bases between. CDR3 nucleotide sequence: TGTGCCAGTAGTCTATCGGGTAGTCAGCCCCAGCATTTT. Its protein is CASSLSGSQPQHF. The full variable domain, its missing parts supplied by reference TRBV19 and TRBJ1-5, is DGGITQSPKYLFRKEGQNVTLSCEQNLNHDAMYWYRQDPGQGLRLIYYSQIVNDFQKGDIAEGYSVSREKKESFPLTVTSAQKNPTAFYLCASSLSGSQPQHFGDGTRLSIL.

Worth noting for this clone: Other DNA sequences from this sample encode an identical CDR3 as well. The V gene is TRBV12-3 or TRBV12-4, the J gene TRBJ2-7; possible D gene TRBD1, 6 bases. This CDR3 comprises 12 residues. The V end was cut by 5 bases, the J end by 4 bases, with 9 bases between. The CDR3 DNA is TGTGCCAGCAGTCCAGGACAGTACGAGCAGTACTTC. This encodes CASSPGQYEQYF.

V usage is TRBV6-4 and J usage is TRBJ2-3, with D maybe TRBD1 (6 bases). Germline lookup yields CDR1 MRHNA and CDR2 SNTAGT. Deletions cut 0 bases from V and 3 bases from J, with 10 bases between. The CDR3 runs 15 residues. CDR3 DNA sequence: TGTGCCAGCAGTGACTCTTGGGGGCAGACAGATACGCAGTATTTT. Residues: CASSDSWGQTDTQYF.

This clone has just a few counts. The chain employs TRBV4-1 and TRBJ2-6, with D maybe TRBD1 (6 bases). Deletions cut 4 bases from V and 0 bases from J, with 19 bases between. This CDR3 has 19 residues. Germline CDR1 and CDR2: MGHRA and YSYEKL. The CDR3 DNA sequence: TGCGCCAGCAGCCGAAGTTGGAACAGGGTGGCCTCTGGGGCCAACGTCCTGACTTTC. This sequence encodes CASSRSWNRVASGANVLTF.

The rearrangement links TRBV3-1 (or the pseudogene TRBV3-2) to TRBJ2-5; maybe TRBD2 (5 bases). Germline assignment: CDR1 LGHDT and CDR2 YNNKEL (reference sequence). This CDR3 contains 15 residues. V was shortened by 1 base and J by 5 bases, with 14 bases between the two germline ends. The CDR3 is CASSQVRGPGETQYF. The CDR3 DNA reads TGTGCCAGCAGCCAAGTAAGAGGGCCCGGGGAGACCCAGTACTTC.

The chain joins TRBV4-3 to TRBJ1-1; the D is unclear. This CDR3 contains 16 residues. Germline CDR1 reads LGHNA; CDR2 reads YSLEER. Trimming cost V 0 bases and J 5 bases, with 16 bases left between them. CDR3 sequence reads: CASSQDRQVVRTEAFF. The CDR3 DNA reads TGCGCCAGCAGCCAAGATCGTCAGGTTGTTCGGACTGAAGCTTTCTTT.

The chain recombines TRBV7-2 with TRBJ2-3, with TRBD1 identical over 8 bases. The germline V gene encodes CDR1 SGHTA and CDR2 FQGNSA. J gave up 1 base and V 5 bases, and 5 bases lay outside the gene matches. The CDR3 contains 15 residues. DNA for the CDR3: TGTGCCAGCAGCGTACAGGGGGGAGGCACAGATACGCAGTATTTT. Translation gives CASSVQGGGTDTQYF.

J is TRBJ2-7 and V is TRBV6-1; 8 bases match TRBD1. The CDR3 is 14 residues long. Germline V CDR1 and CDR2: MNHNS, SASEGT. V shed 6 bases, J shed 2 bases, and the junction held 6 bases outside the gene matches. The CDR3 DNA reads TGTGCCAGCAGGAGGACAGGGAATCCCTACGAGCAGTACTTC. Protein: CASRRTGNPYEQYF.

Remarks on this clone: The identical CDR3 is also encoded by other nucleotide sequences in the sample. The V gene is TRBV5-4, the J gene TRBJ1-1, with D possibly being TRBD1 (5 bases). The V end lost 4 bases, the J end lost 8 bases, and 12 bases lay between the germline ends. The length of the CDR3 is 12 residues. CDR1 is SGHNT, CDR2 YYREEE, per germline (reference sequence). The DNA of the CDR3 is TGTGCCAGCAGCCTTCGGGGGGGGGAAGCTTTCTTT. Translated, it gives CASSLRGGEAFF.

The chain recombines TRBV2 with TRBJ2-3; 7 positions match TRBD2. The J segment lost 1 base and the V segment lost 6 bases, leaving 10 bases of the junction unmatched. Germline CDR1 and CDR2: SNHLY and FYNNEI. This CDR3 is 16 amino acids long. The CDR3 nucleotides read TGTGCCAGCAGACTTCTGACTAGCCGGGGCACAGATACGCAGTATTTT. As protein: CASRLLTSRGTDTQYF.

The chain has TRBV5-1 and TRBJ1-1, with 7 bases lining up with TRBD1. This CDR3 has 19 residues. V was clipped by 4 bases and J by 4 bases; unmatched bases: 22. The germline V gene has CDR1 SGHRS and CDR2 YFSETQ. CDR3 bases: TGCGCCAGCAGCCAACCCCGGGACAGCTACGGCAGAGGTAGCACTGAAGCTTTCTTT. It specifies CASSQPRDSYGRGSTEAFF.

This rearrangement joins TRBV6-1 to TRBJ2-1, with TRBD1 matching over 8 bases. CDR1 and CDR2 from the germline V gene are MNHNS and SASEGT. V was pared by 1 base and J by 7 bases, with 6 bases of the junction left unmatched. This CDR3 comprises 15 residues. CDR3: CASSEEQGVGNEQFF. The CDR3 DNA is TGTGCCAGCAGTGAAGAACAGGGGGTGGGAAATGAGCAGTTCTTC.

The chain combines TRBV3-1 (or the pseudogene TRBV3-2) with TRBJ1-3; D unclear. V was pared by 1 base and J by 5 bases, with 9 bases between. Germline V gene sequence: CDR1 LGHDT, CDR2 YNNKEL (reference sequence). The CDR3 consists of 14 residues. The CDR3 region is CASSQGGGRNTIYF. CDR3 coding DNA: TGTGCCAGCAGCCAAGGGGGAGGGAGAAACACCATATATTTT.

This clone was counted only a few times. The chain employs TRBV9 and TRBJ2-5; 11 positions agree with TRBD1. With V trimmed by 4 bases and J by 4 bases, 6 bases remained unmatched. Per germline, CDR1 SGDLS and CDR2 YYNGEE. There are 15 residues in the CDR3. CDR3 coding DNA: TGTGCCAGCAGCCCTAGGACAGGGGGCTTAGAGACCCAGTACTTC. Translation: CASSPRTGGLETQYF.

The chain has TRBV6-5 and TRBJ1-1, with TRBD1 matching 9 bases. Germline loops: CDR1 MNHEY, CDR2 SVGAGI. The trim removed 5 bases at V and 2 bases at J, leaving 6 bases unmatched. CDR3 length: 15 amino acids. The CDR3 DNA reads TGTGCCAGCAGTCAAACGGACAGGGGAAACACTGAAGCTTTCTTT. Amino acids: CASSQTDRGNTEAFF.

The chain recombines TRBV7-3 with TRBJ2-2, with unresolved D. The CDR3 has 14 residues. Trimming took off 4 bases at V and 7 bases at J, with 13 bases between the two ends. Germline CDR1 reads SGHTA; CDR2 reads FQGTGA. The DNA of the CDR3 is TGTGCCAGCAGCTCTGGCTCCACGGGCGGGGAGCTGTTTTTT. Its protein product is CASSSGSTGGELFF.